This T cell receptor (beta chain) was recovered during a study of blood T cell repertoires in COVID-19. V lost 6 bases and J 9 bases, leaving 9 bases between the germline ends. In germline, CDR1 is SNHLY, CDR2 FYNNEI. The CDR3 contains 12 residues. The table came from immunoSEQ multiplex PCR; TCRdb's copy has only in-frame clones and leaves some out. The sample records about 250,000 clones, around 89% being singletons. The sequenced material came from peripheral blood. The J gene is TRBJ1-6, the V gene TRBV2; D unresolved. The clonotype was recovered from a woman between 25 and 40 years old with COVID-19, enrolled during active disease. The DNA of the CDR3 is TGTGCCAGCAGGGGAGAGGGTTCACCCCTCCACTTT. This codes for CASRGEGSPLHF. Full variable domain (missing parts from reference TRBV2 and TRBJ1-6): EPEVTQTPSHQVTQMGQEVILRCVPISNHLYFYWYRQILGQKVEFLVSFYNNEISEKSEIFDDQFSVERPDGSNFTLKIRSTKLEDSAMYFCASRGEGSPLHFGNGTRLTVT.